This is a list of T cell receptor beta chains from one sample in a study of sequential checkpoint blockade in melanoma. Assay used: immunoSEQ multiplex PCR; TCRdb lists only in-frame clones, some missing. This sample has about 19,000 clones; approximately 70% occur once, and the top ten carry around 21%. The material sequenced was CD8+ T cells sorted from blood (inferred from file names), taken from a patient given nivolumab and ipilimumab in sequence. Receptor source: a human donor with melanoma. CDR3s leave out the opening cysteine and the closing phenylalanine or tryptophan. D genes are given only for firm matches.

V gene,D gene,CDR3 protein
TRBV7-6,-,ASSLSGVYNSPLH
TRBV9,TRBD1,ASSVGTGRGNEQF
TRBV5-1,-,ASSSSWRDYKEQY
TRBV19,-,ASSIPLFGYT
TRBV19,TRBD1,ASSWQGDSYEQY
TRBV4-2,-,ASSQDWSGLGSNEQF
TRBV5-4,TRBD1,ASSFQGAATEAF
TRBV2,-,ASSEAQAGYNEQF
TRBV4-2,TRBD1,ASRLTGTGGLNEKLF
TRBV19,-,ASSIDRDTHSYEQY
TRBV7-2,-,ASSSGTGGTYEQY
TRBV6-5,TRBD2,ASRRGVGEQY
TRBV6-1,TRBD1,ASSRDSHNEQF
TRBV28,-,ASSYLAPQETQY
TRBV7-6,TRBD1,ASSPSKQDRAYEQY
TRBV6-4,TRBD1,ASSYSGTGLSYEQY
TRBV6-5,TRBD2,ASSYSSSGRVETQY
TRBV13,-,ASFAGNTEAF
TRBV5-1,-,ASSPAGLGNTIY
TRBV28,-,ASSLGRFTYGYT
TRBV7-9,-,ASSSKTGEQY
TRBV11-3,-,ASSTMGAGELF
TRBV11-2,-,ASSHPEGSGNTIY
TRBV28,-,ASSPRVGLQPQH
TRBV11-2,-,ASSSIRVMAGETQY
TRBV9,TRBD2,ASSAGTSGVSDTQY
TRBV7-6,-,ASSSTGHLSGNTIY
TRBV6-1,TRBD1,ASSDWYRGLGSPLH
TRBV6-6,-,ASGGAYGYT
TRBV4-2,-,ASSQDLTSSYNEQF
TRBV19,-,ASSISGYPQYSNQPQH
TRBV6-5,TRBD1,ASSYSGTGVNTEAF
TRBV14,-,ASSRTDWSYEQY
TRBV19,-,ASSIPGGVDQPQH
TRBV19,TRBD1,ASSMANRGHEQY
TRBV6-5,-,ASSDRTFFYGYT
TRBV7-9,-,ASSYAGPSYEQY
TRBV28,-,ASSPGMQETQY
TRBV9,TRBD1,ASSETGVGEQY
TRBV6-1,TRBD1,ATATGENTEAF
TRBV19,TRBD1,ASNRGLGNEQF
TRBV19,-,ASSIGAGAQPQH
TRBV27,TRBD1,ASSLDRPPVYEQY
TRBV4-3,-,ASSQGYSVPPHEQF
TRBV4-3,TRBD1,ASSQDRGPATNEKLF
TRBV13,TRBD1,ASSPTGSSYEQY
TRBV10-1,TRBD2,ASSESWTSGRPDTQY
TRBV28,TRBD2,ASSFSLAGETGELF
TRBV9,TRBD1,ASTPTGGLDIQY